The rows below give T cell receptor beta chains drawn from one sample of a study of blood T cell repertoires in COVID-19. Method: immunoSEQ multiplex PCR; TCRdb's copy keeps in-frame clones and lacks some. The sample has some 77,000 clones; roughly 89% are singletons. Specimen: peripheral blood. These receptors were taken from a woman older than 75 with active or convalescent COVID-19. Each CDR3 is given with its conserved first and last residue. Each record gives: CDR3 length, V gene, clone size, D gene, J gene, CDR3 protein, CDR3 DNA. D genes are given only for firm matches. Clone size is given for some rows only: seen once, a few or many times, or a class if the clone is expanded.

length: 13; V: TRBV12-3/TRBV12-4; size: .; D: TRBD2; J: TRBJ2-4; CDR3: CASSSGPGGIQYF; DNA: TGTGCCAGCAGTTCTGGGCCGGGAGGCATTCAGTACTTC
length: 16; V: TRBV14; size: .; D: TRBD1; J: TRBJ1-6; CDR3: CASSQDRGQVDSPLHF; DNA: TGTGCCAGCAGCCAAGATAGGGGGCAAGTGGATTCACCCCTCCACTTT
length: 15; V: TRBV7-6; size: .; D: TRBD2; J: TRBJ2-1; CDR3: CASSSLAGGNNEQFF; DNA: TGTGCCAGCAGCTCGCTAGCGGGAGGCAACAATGAGCAGTTCTTC
length: 12; V: TRBV28; size: .; D: .; J: TRBJ1-6; CDR3: CASTPDFSPLHF; DNA: TGTGCCAGCACTCCTGACTTCTCACCCCTCCACTTT
length: 14; V: TRBV5-1; size: .; D: .; J: TRBJ1-1; CDR3: CASSSTSMNTEAFF; DNA: TGCGCCAGCAGCTCGACAAGTATGAACACTGAAGCTTTCTTT
length: 13; V: TRBV18; size: .; D: .; J: TRBJ2-3; CDR3: CASSPDRLDTQYF; DNA: TGTGCCAGCTCACCAGATCGACTAGATACGCAGTATTTT
length: 15; V: TRBV3-1/TRBV3-2; size: .; D: .; J: TRBJ1-2; CDR3: CASSHTTGTLYGYTF; DNA: TGTGCCAGCAGCCATACCACAGGAACCCTTTATGGCTACACCTTC
length: 14; V: TRBV27; size: .; D: .; J: TRBJ2-7; CDR3: CASSSHRDPYEQYF; DNA: TGTGCCAGCAGTTCCCACAGGGACCCCTACGAGCAGTACTTC
length: 19; V: TRBV28; size: .; D: TRBD2; J: TRBJ2-1; CDR3: CASSPAGTSGYSSYNEQFF; DNA: TGTGCCAGCAGTCCGGCCGGGACTAGCGGATACAGCTCCTACAATGAGCAGTTCTTC
length: 16; V: TRBV18; size: .; D: TRBD2; J: TRBJ2-7; CDR3: CASSALPGLEFYEQYF; DNA: TGTGCCAGCTCAGCTCTACCGGGACTAGAATTCTACGAGCAGTACTTC
length: 15; V: TRBV28; size: .; D: TRBD1; J: TRBJ2-7; CDR3: CASSPWGQGSNEQYF; DNA: TGTGCCAGCAGCCCTTGGGGACAGGGTTCGAACGAGCAGTACTTC
length: 14; V: TRBV5-1; size: .; D: .; J: TRBJ2-5; CDR3: CASSLEFRGETQYF; DNA: TGCGCCAGCAGCTTGGAGTTTCGGGGGGAGACCCAGTACTTC
length: 16; V: TRBV6-2/TRBV6-3; size: .; D: TRBD2; J: TRBJ2-1; CDR3: CASSRGGPTIYNEQFF; DNA: TGTGCCAGCAGCCGCGGGGGTCCGACTATCTACAATGAGCAGTTCTTC
length: 14; V: TRBV7-2; size: .; D: .; J: TRBJ1-2; CDR3: CASSLGSGRGGYTF; DNA: TGTGCCAGCAGCTTGGGGTCAGGGAGGGGCGGCTACACCTTC
length: 15; V: TRBV7-2; size: once; D: .; J: TRBJ1-1; CDR3: CASSLDGAMNTEAFF; DNA: TGTGCCAGCAGCTTAGACGGAGCCATGAACACTGAAGCTTTCTTT
length: 16; V: TRBV7-9; size: .; D: TRBD1; J: TRBJ2-1; CDR3: CASSLGTRAGGNEQFF; DNA: TGTGCCAGCAGCTTAGGTACCAGGGCAGGGGGTAATGAGCAGTTCTTC
length: 17; V: TRBV12-5; size: .; D: TRBD2; J: TRBJ2-1; CDR3: CASGLSFGTSTENEQFF; DNA: TGTGCTAGTGGTTTGTCCTTCGGGACTAGCACCGAAAATGAGCAGTTCTTC
length: 15; V: TRBV9; size: .; D: .; J: TRBJ2-7; CDR3: CASSVAGSATYEQYF; DNA: TGTGCCAGCAGCGTAGCTGGTAGCGCGACCTACGAGCAGTACTTC
length: 15; V: TRBV7-2; size: .; D: .; J: TRBJ2-1; CDR3: CASSLGGLAMNEQFF; DNA: TGTGCCAGCAGCTTAGGTGGTCTAGCAATGAATGAGCAGTTCTTC
length: 13; V: TRBV12-3/TRBV12-4; size: .; D: .; J: TRBJ2-1; CDR3: CASGLGSYNEQFF; DNA: TGTGCCAGCGGTCTCGGTTCCTACAATGAGCAGTTCTTC
length: 14; V: TRBV5-1; size: .; D: .; J: TRBJ2-2; CDR3: CASSFGGDTGELFF; DNA: TGCGCCAGCAGCTTTGGGGGCGACACCGGGGAGCTGTTTTTT
length: 12; V: TRBV7-9; size: .; D: .; J: TRBJ2-7; CDR3: CASSPQGAEQYF; DNA: TGTGCCAGCAGCCCACAGGGAGCCGAGCAGTACTTC
length: 15; V: TRBV11-2; size: .; D: .; J: TRBJ2-7; CDR3: CASSLGLRDTYEQYF; DNA: TGTGCCAGCAGCTTAGGTCTTAGGGACACCTACGAGCAGTACTTC
length: 15; V: TRBV4-2; size: few; D: .; J: TRBJ2-1; CDR3: CASSQEVGLYNEQFF; DNA: TGTGCCAGCAGCCAAGAAGTAGGACTGTACAATGAGCAGTTCTTC
length: 12; V: TRBV2; size: .; D: .; J: TRBJ1-6; CDR3: CASSPQNSPLHF; DNA: TGTGCCAGCAGTCCTCAGAATTCACCCCTCCACTTT
length: 14; V: TRBV19; size: .; D: TRBD1; J: TRBJ1-5; CDR3: CASSRQGSNQPQHF; DNA: TGTGCCAGTAGCAGACAGGGCAGCAATCAGCCCCAGCATTTT
length: 14; V: TRBV3-1/TRBV3-2; size: once; D: TRBD2; J: TRBJ2-2; CDR3: CASSPRVREGELFF; DNA: TGTGCCAGCAGCCCGAGGGTGCGGGAGGGGGAGCTGTTTTTT
length: 15; V: TRBV5-4; size: .; D: TRBD1; J: TRBJ1-1; CDR3: CASSPRQGLDTEAFF; DNA: TGTGCCAGCAGCCCTAGACAGGGCTTAGACACTGAAGCTTTCTTT
length: 14; V: TRBV19; size: .; D: .; J: TRBJ1-6; CDR3: CASSIGGENSPLHF; DNA: TGTGCCAGTAGTATAGGGGGAGAGAATTCACCCCTCCACTTT